These 20 T cell receptor beta chains came from one sample sequenced in a study of blood T cell repertoires in COVID-19. The method was immunoSEQ multiplex PCR; TCRdb's version includes in-frame clones alone and lacks a portion of them. The sample lists tens of thousands of clones; around 76% were seen once. The sample consisted of peripheral blood. The source is a human donor in a cohort sampled during active COVID-19.

V usage is TRBV9 and J usage is TRBJ2-1, with 8 positions matching TRBD2. The CDR3 covers 19 residues. Germline CDR1 reads SGDLS; CDR2 reads YYNGEE. Trimming at V came to 0 bases and at J to 0 bases, leaving 11 bases not matched to a gene. The CDR3 DNA sequence: TGTGCCAGCAGCGTAGACTTTCGGAGAGCGGGGGCCTCCTACAATGAGCAGTTCTTC. Protein: CASSVDFRRAGASYNEQFF.

V and J are TRBV5-3 and TRBJ2-5; TRBD2 agrees at 8 bases. TRBV5-3 carries the ORF label, with uncertain function. V dropped 4 bases and J dropped 5; count of bases not matched to a gene: 7. The CDR3 runs to 14 residues. CDR3 in amino acids: CARSEQRERETQYF. The CDR3 DNA sequence: TGTGCCAGAAGCGAACAGCGGGAGAGGGAGACCCAGTACTTC.

This sequence joins TRBV30 and TRBJ2-7; 9 positions match TRBD1. The germline V gene encodes CDR1 GTSNPN and CDR2 SVGIG (reference sequence). V trimming: 1 base; J trimming: 2 bases; junction bases outside the gene matches: 3. This CDR3 is built from 14 residues. CDR3: CAWSATGGPYEQYF. The CDR3 region has the DNA TGTGCCTGGAGTGCGACAGGGGGACCCTACGAGCAGTACTTC.

This sequence joins TRBV25-1 and TRBJ1-4; D remains unclear. CDR1 and CDR2 from the germline V gene are MGHDK and SYGVNS. The CDR3 runs 14 residues. Trimming pared 1 base from V and 6 bases from J, leaving 9 bases between. CDR3 protein: CASSEWAEYEKLFF. CDR3 DNA sequence: TGTGCCAGCAGTGAATGGGCAGAGTATGAAAAACTGTTTTTT.

J is TRBJ2-7 and V is TRBV12-3 or TRBV12-4; 11 bases agree with TRBD1. Trimming cost V 6 bases and J 3 bases; bases outside gene matches: 1. This CDR3 contains 13 residues. For the CDR3, the DNA is TGTGCCAGCAGGGGACAGGGGGTCTACGAGCAGTACTTC. It translates to CASRGQGVYEQYF.

DNA for the CDR3: TGTGCCAGCAGTGACAGGACAGGGCAAGAGACCCAGTACTTC. It translates to CASSDRTGQETQYF. This rearrangement joins TRBV6-6 to TRBJ2-5, with TRBD1 identical over 8 bases. This CDR3 region has 14 residues. V gave up 5 bases and J gave up 2 bases; unmatched junction bases: 4. Germline lookup yields CDR1 MNHNY and CDR2 SVGAGI (reference sequence).

The chain is built from TRBV29-1 and TRBJ1-1; D possibly corresponds to TRBD1 (6 bases). Germline lookup yields CDR1 SQVTM and CDR2 ANQGSEA. The CDR3 totals 14 residues. The V gene lost 3 bases and the J gene lost 1 base, with 12 bases spanning the gap. CDR3 coding DNA: TGCAGCGTTGAGGTGCGGGGGCGGAACACTGAAGCTTTCTTT. Translation gives CSVEVRGRNTEAFF.

The gene calls are TRBV6-5 and TRBJ1-2; TRBD1 aligns across 10 bases. The V segment lost 7 bases and the J segment 4 bases; nucleotides outside the gene matches: 6. The CDR3 runs to 14 residues. CDR1 is MNHEY and CDR2 is SVGAGI in the germline V gene. CDR3 sequence reads: CASNTRTGGYGYTF. The DNA of the CDR3 is TGTGCCAGCAACACCAGGACAGGGGGCTATGGCTACACCTTC.

The gene calls are TRBV7-6 and TRBJ2-7; D remains unclear. The CDR3 is made up of 13 amino acids. Trimming removed 2 bases at V and 1 base at J, with 6 bases between. Germline CDR1 is SGHVS and CDR2 is FNYEAQ. The chain's CDR3 is CASSLRGSYEQYF. CDR3 nucleotide sequence: TGTGCCAGCAGCTTACGAGGATCCTACGAGCAGTACTTC.

The chain links TRBV6-2 or TRBV6-3 to TRBJ2-7; 9 positions agree with TRBD2. From germline, CDR1 is MNHEY and CDR2 SVGEGT. V shed 7 bases and J 9 bases; nucleotides not matched to a gene: 16. The CDR3 is made up of 15 amino acids. CDR3 protein: CASNPGLAPNWGQYF. In DNA, the CDR3 is TGTGCCAGCAACCCAGGACTAGCGCCCAACTGGGGGCAGTACTTC.

CDR3 bases: TGTGCCAGCAGGAGACAGGGGGGAAACTATGGCTACACCTTC. This encodes CASRRQGGNYGYTF. The gene calls are TRBV27 and TRBJ1-2; 9 bases are a match to TRBD1. The length of the CDR3 is 14 residues. With V trimmed by 6 bases and J by 2 bases, 4 bases remained unmatched. CDR1 is MNHEY and CDR2 is SMNVEV in the germline V gene (reference sequence).

The chain recombines TRBV5-8 with TRBJ2-7; D remains ambiguous. Germline V lookup: CDR1 SGHTS, CDR2 YDEGEE. The CDR3 is 13 amino acids. Trimming took 2 bases from V and 3 from J, leaving 9 bases between them. CDR3 nucleotide sequence: TGTGCCAGCAGCTTTACGCGATTCTACGAGCAGTACTTC. This codes for CASSFTRFYEQYF.

This clone came up once. The CDR3 sequence is CASSAGTGTYEQYF. The CDR3 bases are TGTGCCAGCAGCGCCGGGACAGGGACCTACGAGCAGTACTTC. J is TRBJ2-7 and V is TRBV11-2; 9 bases align to TRBD1. Unmatched junction bases numbered 4, after V lost 5 bases and J lost 2 bases. This CDR3 has 14 amino acids. Germline V CDR1 and CDR2: SGHAT, FQNNGV.

J is TRBJ1-2 and V is TRBV5-6; 9 bases fit TRBD1. V gave up 2 bases and J gave up 8 bases; unmatched junction bases: 7. The CDR3 runs 14 residues. CDR1 SGHDT and CDR2 YYEEEE come from the germline V gene. CDR3 in amino acids: CASSFNRGRGGYTF. As DNA, the CDR3 is TGTGCCAGCAGCTTCAACAGGGGGCGCGGAGGCTACACCTTC.

This clone was seen more than once but under ten times. This chain joins TRBV5-1 and TRBJ1-1; 9 bases align to TRBD1. Trimming removed 4 bases from V and 1 base from J; junction bases left unmatched: 8. This CDR3 contains 16 residues. Germline V gene sequence: CDR1 SGHRS, CDR2 YFSETQ. CDR3 protein: CASSRDGQGKNTEAFF. In DNA, the CDR3 is TGCGCCAGCAGCCGCGACGGACAGGGGAAGAACACTGAAGCTTTCTTT. Supplemented by reference TRBV5-1 and TRBJ1-1, the full variable domain reads KAGVTQTPRYLIKTRGQQVTLSCSPISGHRSVSWYQQTPGQGLQFLFEYFSETQRNKGNFPGRFSGRQFSNSRSEMNVSTLELGDSALYLCASSRDGQGKNTEAFFGQGTRLTVV.

The chain joins TRBV19 to TRBJ2-7; 7 bases line up with TRBD1. There are 20 residues in the CDR3. After removal of 5 bases from V and 3 bases from J, the junction contained 25 bases not matched to a gene. The germline gives CDR1 LNHDA, CDR2 SQIVND (reference sequence). The chain's CDR3 is CASSPPPGTATRPIFYEQYF. As DNA, the CDR3 is TGTGCCAGTAGTCCTCCCCCCGGGACAGCCACCCGGCCAATATTCTACGAGCAGTACTTC.

The table lists this clone with a few counts. The chain joins TRBV18 to TRBJ1-1; the D is unclear. V was cut by 1 base and J by 3 bases, with 6 bases left in between. This CDR3 spans 13 amino acids. Looked up from germline, CDR1 is KGHSH and CDR2 is LQKENI. CDR3 nucleotide sequence: TGTGCCAGCTCACCACAGTTAGACACTGAAGCTTTCTTT. Protein: CASSPQLDTEAFF.

The chain recombines TRBV9 with TRBJ2-2, with D perhaps TRBD2 (5 bases). The V end lost 3 bases, the J end lost 1 base, and 13 bases lay between the germline ends. This CDR3 spans 16 amino acids. Germline loops: CDR1 SGDLS, CDR2 YYNGEE. This chain's CDR3 is CASSAPGMVNTGELFF. The CDR3 region has the DNA TGTGCCAGCAGCGCCCCCGGGATGGTGAACACCGGGGAGCTGTTTTTT.

The chain has TRBV2 and TRBJ2-3; 13 bases agree with TRBD2. Trimming took 6 bases from V and 3 from J; bases not matched to a gene: 6. CDR1 is SNHLY, CDR2 FYNNEI, per germline. There are 16 residues in the CDR3. The CDR3 nucleotides read TGTGCCAGCAGGATTGGGACTAGCGGGGTGACAGATACGCAGTATTTT. This encodes CASRIGTSGVTDTQYF.

This chain connects TRBV9 to TRBJ2-1; the match to TRBD2 covers 8 bases. The length of the CDR3 is 16 residues. V lost 3 bases and J lost 5; bases outside the gene matches: 10. The germline V gene has CDR1 SGDLS and CDR2 YYNGEE. CDR3 nucleotide sequence: TGTGCCAGCAGCGCCGGTATAGCGGGAACCGACAATGAGCAGTTCTTC. This codes for CASSAGIAGTDNEQFF.